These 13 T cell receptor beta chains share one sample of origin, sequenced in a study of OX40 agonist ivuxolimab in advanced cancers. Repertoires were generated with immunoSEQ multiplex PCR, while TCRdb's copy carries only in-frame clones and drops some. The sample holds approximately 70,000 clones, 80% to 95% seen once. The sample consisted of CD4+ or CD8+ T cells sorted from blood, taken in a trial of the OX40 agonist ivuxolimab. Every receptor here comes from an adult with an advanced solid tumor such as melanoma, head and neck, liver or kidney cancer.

CDR3 amino acids: CASNAAGNYNEQFF. The CDR3, as DNA: TGTGCCAGTAACGCCGCGGGTAACTACAATGAGCAGTTCTTC. The gene calls are TRBV2 and TRBJ2-1; D might be TRBD2 (5 bases). Germline V CDR1 and CDR2: SNHLY, FYNNEI. The CDR3 consists of 14 residues. Trimming took 9 bases from V and 3 from J, leaving 15 bases between them.

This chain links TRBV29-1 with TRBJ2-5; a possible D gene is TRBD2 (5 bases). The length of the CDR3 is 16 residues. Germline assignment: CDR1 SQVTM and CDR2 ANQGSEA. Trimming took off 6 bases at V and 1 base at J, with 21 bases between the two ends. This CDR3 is CSVASSVGDIQETQYF. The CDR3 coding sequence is TGCAGCGTCGCTTCCTCGGTGGGAGATATCCAAGAGACCCAGTACTTC.

The CDR3 region has the DNA TGTGCCAGCAGCAACAGGGACAATGGGGCCTACGAGCAGTACTTC. It yields the protein CASSNRDNGAYEQYF. The chain is built from TRBV6-6 and TRBJ2-7, with TRBD1 as a possible D gene (6 bases). Germline V gene data show CDR1 as MNHNY and CDR2 as SVGAGI (reference sequence). V lost 6 bases, J lost 2 bases, and 17 bases lay in between. The CDR3 covers 15 residues.

The CDR3 DNA reads as TGTGCCAGCAATCCGGGACAGGGTGACTACGAGCAGTACTTC. Protein sequence: CASNPGQGDYEQYF. This chain links TRBV28 with TRBJ2-7; 9 nucleotides match TRBD1. The CDR3 is 14 amino acids. The germline CDR1 and CDR2 sequences are MDHEN and SYDVKM. V lost 7 bases and J lost 3; bases outside the gene matches: 7.

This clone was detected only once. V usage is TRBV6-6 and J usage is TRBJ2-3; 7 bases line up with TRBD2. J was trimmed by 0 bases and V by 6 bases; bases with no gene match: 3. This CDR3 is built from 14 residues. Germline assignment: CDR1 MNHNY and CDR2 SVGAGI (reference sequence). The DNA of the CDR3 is TGTGCCAGCAGACTCGGGGGGAGCACAGATACGCAGTATTTT. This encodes CASRLGGSTDTQYF.

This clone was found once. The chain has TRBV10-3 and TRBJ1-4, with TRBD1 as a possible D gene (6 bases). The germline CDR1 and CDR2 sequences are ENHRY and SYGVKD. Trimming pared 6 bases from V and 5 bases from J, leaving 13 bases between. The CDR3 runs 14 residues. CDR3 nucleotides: TGTGCCATCAGAAATCAGGGGAACAATGAAAAACTGTTTTTT. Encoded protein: CAIRNQGNNEKLFF.

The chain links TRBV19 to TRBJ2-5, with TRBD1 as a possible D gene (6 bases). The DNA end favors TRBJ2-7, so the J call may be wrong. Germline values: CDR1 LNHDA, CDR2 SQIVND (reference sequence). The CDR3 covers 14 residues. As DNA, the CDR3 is TGTGCCAGTAAACAACAGGGTGATACCTACGAGCAGTACTTC. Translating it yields CASKQQGDTYEQYF.

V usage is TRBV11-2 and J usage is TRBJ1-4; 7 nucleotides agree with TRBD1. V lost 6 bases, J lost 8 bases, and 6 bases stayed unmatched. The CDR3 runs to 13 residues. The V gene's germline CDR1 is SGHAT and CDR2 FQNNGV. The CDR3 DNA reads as TGTGCCAGCAGGCGAACAGGGGAAGAAAAACTGTTTTTT. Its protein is CASRRTGEEKLFF.

The CDR3 loop is CASRPGPQSYNEQFF. The CDR3 coding sequence is TGCGCCAGCAGGCCGGGACCACAATCCTACAATGAGCAGTTCTTC. This sequence joins TRBV5-1 and TRBJ2-1; D may be TRBD1 or TRBD2 (5 bases each). The CDR3 is 15 amino acids. The V end was cut by 5 bases, the J end by 1 base, with 13 bases between. Germline lookup yields CDR1 SGHRS and CDR2 YFSETQ. The whole variable domain, remainder taken from reference TRBV5-1 and TRBJ2-1, is KAGVTQTPRYLIKTRGQQVTLSCSPISGHRSVSWYQQTPGQGLQFLFEYFSETQRNKGNFPGRFSGRQFSNSRSEMNVSTLELGDSALYLCASRPGPQSYNEQFFGPGTRLTVL.

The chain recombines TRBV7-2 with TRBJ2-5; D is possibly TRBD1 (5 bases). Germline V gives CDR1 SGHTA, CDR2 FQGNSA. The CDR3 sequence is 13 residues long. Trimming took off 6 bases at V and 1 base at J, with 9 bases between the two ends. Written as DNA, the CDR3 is TGTGCCAGCAGATTCAGGGTCCAAGAGACCCAGTACTTC. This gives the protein CASRFRVQETQYF.

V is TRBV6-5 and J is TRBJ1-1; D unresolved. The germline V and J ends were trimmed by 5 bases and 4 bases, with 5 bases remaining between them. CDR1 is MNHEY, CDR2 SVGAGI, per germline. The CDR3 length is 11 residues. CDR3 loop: CASSEITEAFF. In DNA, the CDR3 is TGTGCCAGCAGTGAAATCACTGAAGCTTTCTTT.

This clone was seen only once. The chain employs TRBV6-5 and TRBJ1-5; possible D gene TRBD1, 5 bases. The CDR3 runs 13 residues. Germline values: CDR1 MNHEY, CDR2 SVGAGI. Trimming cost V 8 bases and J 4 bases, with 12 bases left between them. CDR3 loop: CASGVRVNQPQHF. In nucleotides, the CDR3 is TGTGCCAGCGGTGTCAGGGTAAATCAGCCCCAGCATTTT.

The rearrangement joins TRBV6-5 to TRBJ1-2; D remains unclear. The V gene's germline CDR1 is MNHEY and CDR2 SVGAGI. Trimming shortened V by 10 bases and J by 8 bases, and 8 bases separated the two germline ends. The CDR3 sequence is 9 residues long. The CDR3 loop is CATIRGYTF. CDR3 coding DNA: TGTGCCACGATAAGAGGCTACACCTTC.